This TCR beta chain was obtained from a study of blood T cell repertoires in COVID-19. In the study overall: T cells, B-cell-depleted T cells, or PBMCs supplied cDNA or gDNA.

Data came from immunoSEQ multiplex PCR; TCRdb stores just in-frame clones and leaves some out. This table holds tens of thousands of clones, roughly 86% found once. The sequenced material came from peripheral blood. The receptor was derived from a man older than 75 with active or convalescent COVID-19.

CDR3 in DNA: TGTGCCAGTATTTCACGGGGTAGTGAGCAGTTCTTC. The encoded protein is CASISRGSEQFF. V is TRBV19 and J is TRBJ2-1, with D perhaps matching TRBD2 (5 bases). V was shortened by 7 bases and J by 9 bases, with 13 bases between the two germline ends. Germline CDR1 LNHDA, CDR2 SQIVND (reference sequence). The CDR3 length is 12 residues.